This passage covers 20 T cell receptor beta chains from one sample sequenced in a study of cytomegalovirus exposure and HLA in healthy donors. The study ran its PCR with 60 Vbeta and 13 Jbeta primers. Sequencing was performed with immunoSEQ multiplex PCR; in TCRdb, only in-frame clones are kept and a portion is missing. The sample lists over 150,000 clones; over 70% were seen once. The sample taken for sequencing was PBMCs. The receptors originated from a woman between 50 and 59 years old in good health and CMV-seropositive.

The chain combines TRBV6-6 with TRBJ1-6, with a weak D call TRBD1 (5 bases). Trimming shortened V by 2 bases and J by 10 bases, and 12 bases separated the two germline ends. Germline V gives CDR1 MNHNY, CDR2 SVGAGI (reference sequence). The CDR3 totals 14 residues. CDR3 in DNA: TGTGCCAGCAGTTACACAGGAGAGGAATCACCCCTCCACTTT. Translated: CASSYTGEESPLHF.

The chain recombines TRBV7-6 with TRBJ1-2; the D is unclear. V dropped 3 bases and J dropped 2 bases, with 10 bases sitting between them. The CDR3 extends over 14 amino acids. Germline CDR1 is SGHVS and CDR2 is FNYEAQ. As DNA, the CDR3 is TGTGCCAGCAGCTTCGGGGTCCGCAACTATGGCTACACCTTC. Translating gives CASSFGVRNYGYTF.

In DNA form, the CDR3 reads TGTGCCAGCAGTTACGGCAGGGGCTCCTACGAGCAGTACTTC. Its protein product is CASSYGRGSYEQYF. The gene calls are TRBV6-5 and TRBJ2-7, with D possibly being TRBD1 (6 bases). This CDR3 has 14 amino acids. Trimming shortened V by 2 bases and J by 0 bases, and 8 bases separated the two germline ends. CDR1 MNHEY and CDR2 SVGAGI come from the germline V gene.

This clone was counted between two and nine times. The CDR3 is CASSLPGGARETQYF. The CDR3, as DNA: TGTGCCAGCAGCCTACCCGGTGGGGCAAGAGAGACCCAGTACTTC. This sequence joins TRBV11-2 and TRBJ2-5; TRBD1 is a possible D gene (5 bases). V lost 5 bases and J 4 bases, leaving 17 bases between the germline ends. This CDR3 region has 15 residues. The germline gives CDR1 SGHAT, CDR2 FQNNGV.

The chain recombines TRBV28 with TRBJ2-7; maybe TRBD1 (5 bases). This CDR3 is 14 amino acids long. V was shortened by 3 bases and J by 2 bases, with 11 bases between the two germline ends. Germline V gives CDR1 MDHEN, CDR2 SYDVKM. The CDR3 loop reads CASSLRQLAYEQYF. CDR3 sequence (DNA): TGTGCCAGCAGTTTGCGACAGCTAGCCTACGAGCAGTACTTC. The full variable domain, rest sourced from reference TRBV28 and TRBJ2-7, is DVKVTQSSRYLVKRTGEKVFLECVQDMDHENMFWYRQDPGLGLRLIYFSYDVKMKEKGDIPEGYSVSREKKERFSLILESASTNQTSMYLCASSLRQLAYEQYFGPGTRLTVT.

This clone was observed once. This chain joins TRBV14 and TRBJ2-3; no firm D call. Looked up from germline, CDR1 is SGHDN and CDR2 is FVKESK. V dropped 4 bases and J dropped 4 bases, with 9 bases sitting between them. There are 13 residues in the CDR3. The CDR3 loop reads CASSLLLSDTQYF. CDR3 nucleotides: TGTGCCAGCAGCCTCCTACTCTCAGATACGCAGTATTTT.

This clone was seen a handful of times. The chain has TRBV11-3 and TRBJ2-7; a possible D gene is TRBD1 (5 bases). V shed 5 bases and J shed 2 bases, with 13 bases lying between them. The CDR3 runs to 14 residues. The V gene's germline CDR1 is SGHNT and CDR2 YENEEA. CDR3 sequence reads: CASSPLQGTYEQYF. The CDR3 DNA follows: TGTGCCAGCAGCCCACTTCAGGGTACCTACGAGCAGTACTTC.

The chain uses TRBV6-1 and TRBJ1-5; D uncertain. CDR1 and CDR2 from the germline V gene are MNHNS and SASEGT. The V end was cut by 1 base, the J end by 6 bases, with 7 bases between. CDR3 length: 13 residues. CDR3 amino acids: CASSEGGGQPQHF. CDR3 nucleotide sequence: TGTGCCAGCAGTGAAGGGGGAGGTCAGCCCCAGCATTTT.

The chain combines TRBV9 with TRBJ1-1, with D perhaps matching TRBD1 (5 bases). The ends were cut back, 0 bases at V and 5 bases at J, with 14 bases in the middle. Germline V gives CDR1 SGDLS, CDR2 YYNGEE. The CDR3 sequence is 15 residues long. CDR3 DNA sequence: TGTGCCAGCAGCGTAGGGGATGGGGCAGATACTGAAGCTTTCTTT. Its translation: CASSVGDGADTEAFF.

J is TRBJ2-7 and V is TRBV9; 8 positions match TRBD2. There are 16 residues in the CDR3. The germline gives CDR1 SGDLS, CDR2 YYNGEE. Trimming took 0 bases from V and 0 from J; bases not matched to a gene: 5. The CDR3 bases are TGTGCCAGCAGCGTAGGAGGGACTAGTGCCTCCTACGAGCAGTACTTC. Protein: CASSVGGTSASYEQYF.

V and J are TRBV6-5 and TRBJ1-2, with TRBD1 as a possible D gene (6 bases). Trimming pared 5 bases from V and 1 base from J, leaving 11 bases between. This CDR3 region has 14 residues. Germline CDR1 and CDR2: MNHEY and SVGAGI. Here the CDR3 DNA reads TGTGCCAGCAGTCTCACAGGGCTTAACTATGGCTACACCTTC. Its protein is CASSLTGLNYGYTF.

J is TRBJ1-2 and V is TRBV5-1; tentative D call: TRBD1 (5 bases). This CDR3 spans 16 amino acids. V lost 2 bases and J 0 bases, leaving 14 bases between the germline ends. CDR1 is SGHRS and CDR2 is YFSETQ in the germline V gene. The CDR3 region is CASSFSDSRANYGYTF. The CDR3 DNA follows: TGCGCCAGCAGCTTCTCCGACAGTCGAGCTAACTATGGCTACACCTTC.

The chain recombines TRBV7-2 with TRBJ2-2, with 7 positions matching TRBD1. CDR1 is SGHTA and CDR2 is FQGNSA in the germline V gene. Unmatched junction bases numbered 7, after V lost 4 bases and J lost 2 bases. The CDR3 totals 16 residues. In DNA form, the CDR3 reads TGTGCCAGCAGCTCGTACAGGGGTTATAACACCGGGGAGCTGTTTTTT. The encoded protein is CASSSYRGYNTGELFF.

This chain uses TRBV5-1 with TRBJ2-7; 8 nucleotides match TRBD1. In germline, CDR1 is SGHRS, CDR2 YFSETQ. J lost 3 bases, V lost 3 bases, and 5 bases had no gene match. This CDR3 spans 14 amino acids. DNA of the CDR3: TGCGCCAGCAGCTCAGGGACAGGCAACTACGAGCAGTACTTC. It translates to CASSSGTGNYEQYF.

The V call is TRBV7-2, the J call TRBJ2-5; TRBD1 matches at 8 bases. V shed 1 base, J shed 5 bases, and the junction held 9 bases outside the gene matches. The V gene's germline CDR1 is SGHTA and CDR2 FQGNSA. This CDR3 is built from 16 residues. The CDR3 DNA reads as TGTGCCAGCAGCTTAGGGGGACAGGCGCGGGTGGAGACCCAGTACTTC. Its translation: CASSLGGQARVETQYF.

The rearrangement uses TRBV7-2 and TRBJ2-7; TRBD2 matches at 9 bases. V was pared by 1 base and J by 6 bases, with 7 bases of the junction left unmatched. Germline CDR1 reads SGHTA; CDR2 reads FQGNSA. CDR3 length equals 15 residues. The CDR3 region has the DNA TGTGCCAGCAGCTTAGATCCGGGACTAGCTTTCGAGCAGTACTTC. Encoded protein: CASSLDPGLAFEQYF.

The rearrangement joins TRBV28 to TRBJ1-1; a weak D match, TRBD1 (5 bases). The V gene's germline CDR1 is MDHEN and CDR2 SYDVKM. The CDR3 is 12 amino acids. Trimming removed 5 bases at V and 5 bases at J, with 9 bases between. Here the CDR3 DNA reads TGTGCCAGCAGTATCCAGGGAACTGAAGCTTTCTTT. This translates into CASSIQGTEAFF.

The CDR3 region is CASSLGAGLPYEQYF. As DNA, the CDR3 is TGTGCCAGCAGTTTAGGTGCGGGACTTCCCTACGAGCAGTACTTC. J is TRBJ2-7 and V is TRBV28; weak D call: TRBD2 (6 bases). The CDR3 runs to 15 residues. Germline V gives CDR1 MDHEN, CDR2 SYDVKM. Trimming cost V 2 bases and J 2 bases, with 13 bases left between them.

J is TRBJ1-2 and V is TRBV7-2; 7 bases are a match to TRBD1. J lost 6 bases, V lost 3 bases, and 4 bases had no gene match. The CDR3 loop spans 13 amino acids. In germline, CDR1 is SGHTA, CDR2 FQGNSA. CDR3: CASSLNRGDGYTF. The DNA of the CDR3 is TGTGCCAGCAGCTTGAACAGGGGAGATGGCTACACCTTC.

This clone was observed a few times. CDR3 bases: TGTGCCAGCAGCTTGGGCGGGACAGGCTATCAAGAGACCCAGTACTTC. Residues: CASSLGGTGYQETQYF. The rearrangement uses TRBV5-8 and TRBJ2-5, with 8 positions matching TRBD1. CDR3 size: 16 residues. The J segment lost 2 bases and the V segment lost 0 bases, leaving 6 bases of the junction unmatched. Germline V gene sequence: CDR1 SGHTS, CDR2 YDEGEE.